What follows are 30 T cell receptor beta chains derived from one specimen sequenced in a study of blood T cell repertoires in COVID-19. Only in-frame clones appear in the TCRdb table, and some are missing; sequencing was by immunoSEQ multiplex PCR. Altogether about 34,000 clones are present, about 90% being singletons, with the ten largest covering about 21%. The specimen was peripheral blood. Source of these receptors: a man older than 75 with acute or convalescent COVID-19.

The rearrangement links TRBV29-1 to TRBJ1-2, with unresolved D. Germline CDR1 is SQVTM and CDR2 is ANQGSEA. V shed 1 base and J shed 0 bases, with 18 bases lying between them. The CDR3 length is 17 residues. The chain's CDR3 is CSVEGITSRATNYGYTF. In DNA, the CDR3 is TGCAGCGTTGAAGGAATAACTTCGCGGGCTACTAACTATGGCTACACCTTC.

The chain is built from TRBV28 and TRBJ2-5, with a possible D match to TRBD1 (5 bases). This CDR3 is built from 16 residues. Germline CDR1 reads MDHEN; CDR2 reads SYDVKM. V was clipped by 5 bases and J by 4 bases, with 20 bases between them. CDR3 sequence reads: CASSPRSQGIPETQYF. In DNA, the CDR3 is TGTGCCAGCAGTCCTAGAAGCCAGGGTATCCCAGAGACCCAGTACTTC.

The V call is TRBV7-8, the J call TRBJ1-1, with D possibly TRBD1 on 6 matching bases. The length of the CDR3 is 15 residues. V was clipped by 0 bases and J by 6 bases, with 14 bases between them. From germline, CDR1 is SGHVS and CDR2 FQNEAQ. The CDR3 sequence is CASSLALQGGAEAFF. CDR3 nucleotides: TGTGCCAGCAGCTTAGCCCTACAGGGAGGGGCTGAAGCTTTCTTT. Using reference TRBV7-8 and TRBJ1-1 for the parts outside the CDR3, the full variable domain is GAGVSQSPRYKVAKRGQDVALRCDPISGHVSLFWYQQALGQGPEFLTYFQNEAQLDKSGLPSDRFFAERPEGSVSTLKIQRTQQEDSAVYLCASSLALQGGAEAFFGQGTRLTVV.

In its sample, this clone was seen once. This chain joins TRBV9 and TRBJ1-6, with 7 bases aligning to TRBD1. Looked up from germline, CDR1 is SGDLS and CDR2 is YYNGEE. The CDR3 runs 14 residues. V lost 5 bases, J lost 10 bases, and 9 bases stayed unmatched. The CDR3 coding sequence is TGTGCCAGCAGTCTCGGGACAGCCCAATCACCCCTCCACTTT. It specifies CASSLGTAQSPLHF.

The chain joins TRBV27 to TRBJ2-5; a weak D match, TRBD2 (5 bases). This CDR3 is 14 amino acids long. Germline CDR1 is MNHEY and CDR2 is SMNVEV (reference sequence). V lost 2 bases, J lost 11 bases, and 18 bases lay in between. CDR3 DNA sequence: TGTGCCAGCAGTTTAGTCAAAGCAGCGGTCGTGCAGTACTTC. Its translation: CASSLVKAAVVQYF.

The chain combines TRBV4-2 with TRBJ2-7; D call uncertain. This CDR3 spans 15 amino acids. V lost 1 base, J lost 2 bases, and 12 bases lay in between. Germline CDR1 is LGHNA and CDR2 is YNFKEQ. CDR3 sequence (DNA): TGTGCCAGCAGCCAAGGAGGAGCTCGGGCCTACGAGCAGTACTTC. Protein product: CASSQGGARAYEQYF.

The chain combines TRBV4-2 with TRBJ2-7; D is possibly TRBD1 (5 bases). Germline lookup yields CDR1 LGHNA and CDR2 YNFKEQ. The ends were cut back, 4 bases at V and 7 bases at J, with 17 bases in the middle. The CDR3 extends over 14 amino acids. This chain's CDR3 is CASSPPGRVGEQYF. The CDR3 DNA is TGTGCCAGCAGCCCTCCCGGCAGGGTGGGTGAGCAGTACTTC.

V gene TRBV13 combines with J gene TRBJ2-2, with TRBD1 matching over 7 bases. The CDR3 runs to 17 residues. Germline V lookup: CDR1 PRHDT, CDR2 FYEKMQ (reference sequence). Trimming removed 6 bases from V and 0 bases from J; junction bases left unmatched: 10. The CDR3 region is CASRRARTGPNTGELFF. In DNA, the CDR3 is TGTGCCAGCAGACGAGCCCGGACAGGACCGAACACCGGGGAGCTGTTTTTT. Using reference TRBV13 and TRBJ2-2 for the parts outside the CDR3, the full variable domain is AAGVIQSPRHLIKEKRETATLKCYPIPRHDTVYWYQQGPGQDPQFLISFYEKMQSDKGSIPDRFSAQQFSDYHSELNMSSLELGDSALYFCASRRARTGPNTGELFFGEGSRLTVL.

CDR3 amino acids: CASSNRTWGSSGANVLTF. The CDR3 nucleotides read TGCGCCAGCAGCAACAGGACCTGGGGAAGCTCTGGGGCCAACGTCCTGACTTTC. The chain uses TRBV5-1 and TRBJ2-6; a possible D gene is TRBD1 (5 bases). The CDR3 spans 18 residues. Germline lookup yields CDR1 SGHRS and CDR2 YFSETQ. With 4 bases removed from V and 0 bases from J, the gap between germline ends came to 17 bases.

J is TRBJ1-4 and V is TRBV5-6; D unresolved. Germline lookup yields CDR1 SGHDT and CDR2 YYEEEE. CDR3 length: 14 amino acids. Trimming shortened V by 1 base and J by 3 bases, and 7 bases separated the two germline ends. The CDR3 nucleotides are TGTGCCAGCAGCTTGTCCGGGTCTAATGAAAAACTGTTTTTT. It translates to CASSLSGSNEKLFF.

The chain employs TRBV5-1 and TRBJ1-1; D is possibly TRBD1 (5 bases). Germline V gene sequence: CDR1 SGHRS, CDR2 YFSETQ. The CDR3 sequence is 14 residues long. V was clipped by 4 bases and J by 4 bases, with 14 bases between them. Here the CDR3 DNA reads TGCGCCAGCAGCCCACGCGGGACGGCCACTGAAGCTTTCTTT. Its protein product is CASSPRGTATEAFF.

This clone appeared a single time. The gene calls are TRBV5-6 and TRBJ2-5; 9 positions match TRBD1. The V segment lost 0 bases and the J segment 5 bases; nucleotides outside the gene matches: 5. This CDR3 region has 15 residues. The germline V gene encodes CDR1 SGHDT and CDR2 YYEEEE. The DNA of the CDR3 is TGTGCCAGCAGCTTGGCCGGACAGGGGTCCGAGACCCAGTACTTC. This encodes CASSLAGQGSETQYF.

The V gene is TRBV5-1, the J gene TRBJ1-2, with D perhaps matching TRBD1 (5 bases). The CDR3 runs to 13 residues. Germline CDR1 and CDR2: SGHRS and YFSETQ. V lost 5 bases and J lost 11, with 19 bases in between. Here the CDR3 reads CASRPQGSQYYTF. The CDR3 coding sequence is TGCGCCAGCAGGCCGCAGGGAAGTCAATATTACACCTTC.

The genes are TRBV19 and TRBJ1-4; 8 nucleotides match TRBD1. Per the germline V gene, CDR1 is LNHDA and CDR2 is SQIVND (reference sequence). V was clipped by 7 bases and J by 5 bases; unmatched bases: 3. This CDR3 comprises 13 residues. Here the CDR3 DNA reads TGTGCCAGTATGGACAGGGCAAATGAAAAACTGTTTTTT. Translating it yields CASMDRANEKLFF. Full variable domain (missing parts from reference TRBV19 and TRBJ1-4): DGGITQSPKYLFRKEGQNVTLSCEQNLNHDAMYWYRQDPGQGLRLIYYSQIVNDFQKGDIAEGYSVSREKKESFPLTVTSAQKNPTAFYLCASMDRANEKLFFGSGTQLSVL.

The V and J genes are TRBV27 and TRBJ1-1; D gene uncertain. The CDR3 has 14 residues. Per the germline V gene, CDR1 is MNHEY and CDR2 is SMNVEV (reference sequence). V was trimmed by 5 bases and J by 0 bases, leaving 10 bases between them. CDR3 bases: TGTGCCAGCAGTACCTCGGAGGTGAACACTGAAGCTTTCTTT. Translation: CASSTSEVNTEAFF.

The chain joins TRBV11-2 to TRBJ1-1; a weak D match, TRBD1 (6 bases). The CDR3 totals 17 residues. Looked up from germline, CDR1 is SGHAT and CDR2 is FQNNGV. The V and J ends lost 6 bases and 2 bases respectively, with 22 bases between them. This chain's CDR3 is CASRLWGLNRKNTEAFF. CDR3 coding DNA: TGTGCCAGCAGACTCTGGGGGCTAAACAGGAAAAACACTGAAGCTTTCTTT.

This clone was detected only a few times. The rearrangement joins TRBV7-9 to TRBJ1-5; D perhaps matches TRBD1 (5 bases). Trimming pared 5 bases from V and 4 bases from J, leaving 15 bases between. This CDR3 has 15 residues. Per the germline V gene, CDR1 is SEHNR and CDR2 is FQNEAQ (reference sequence). CDR3 amino acids: CASSPAGLGNQPQHF. In DNA, the CDR3 is TGTGCCAGCAGCCCAGCAGGGCTAGGGAATCAGCCCCAGCATTTT.

The chain joins TRBV7-9 to TRBJ1-1; 8 bases fit TRBD1. Germline V gene data show CDR1 as SEHNR and CDR2 as FQNEAQ (reference sequence). The CDR3 contains 13 residues. V lost 6 bases and J lost 4; bases outside the gene matches: 4. The CDR3 DNA reads TGTGCCAGCAGATTTGACAGGGGCACTGAAGCTTTCTTT. Protein sequence: CASRFDRGTEAFF.

J is TRBJ2-6 and V is TRBV21-1; the table names TRBD1, a call not compared with the DNA. TRBV21-1 is noted as a pseudogene. The CDR3 is 15 amino acids. The CDR3 coding sequence is TGTGCCAGCAGCGCTACAGGGTATGGGGCCAACGTCCTGACTTTC. The encoded protein is CASSATGYGANVLTF.

The chain employs TRBV5-5 and TRBJ2-7; 12 nucleotides align to TRBD2. The CDR3 contains 16 residues. The germline V gene encodes CDR1 SGHKS and CDR2 YYEKEE (reference sequence). J was trimmed by 3 bases and V by 4 bases; bases with no gene match: 8. The CDR3: CASSPRTSGALYEQYF. The CDR3 coding sequence is TGTGCCAGCAGCCCAAGGACTAGCGGGGCACTCTACGAGCAGTACTTC.

The J gene is TRBJ2-5, the V gene TRBV6-5; 9 positions agree with TRBD1. Trimming at V came to 2 bases and at J to 2 bases, leaving 6 bases not matched to a gene. The CDR3 loop spans 16 amino acids. Germline CDR1 reads MNHEY; CDR2 reads SVGAGI. The DNA for the CDR3 is TGTGCCAGCAGTTACGACTCGGGACAGGGACAAGAGACCCAGTACTTC. This sequence encodes CASSYDSGQGQETQYF.

The chain recombines TRBV13 with TRBJ1-1; TRBD1 matches 9 bases. The germline CDR1 and CDR2 sequences are PRHDT and FYEKMQ (reference sequence). Germline trimming cut 5 bases from V and 6 bases from J; bases unmatched to any gene: 7. This CDR3 is 14 amino acids long. The CDR3 here is CASSPRDRAAEAFF. The CDR3 bases are TGTGCCAGCAGCCCCCGGGACAGGGCTGCTGAAGCTTTCTTT.

V usage is TRBV15 and J usage is TRBJ2-6, with 8 bases fitting TRBD1. The trim removed 2 bases at V and 3 bases at J, leaving 6 bases unmatched. The germline V gene has CDR1 LNHNV and CDR2 YYDKDF (reference sequence). This CDR3 is built from 17 residues. The CDR3 DNA is TGTGCCACCAGCAGACCCCGGACAGGGAGTGGGGCCAACGTCCTGACTTTC. Its protein product is CATSRPRTGSGANVLTF.

V usage is TRBV5-1 and J usage is TRBJ2-5, with TRBD2 matching over 7 bases. This CDR3 comprises 16 residues. Trimming at V came to 0 bases and at J to 2 bases, leaving 7 bases not matched to a gene. Looked up from germline, CDR1 is SGHRS and CDR2 is YFSETQ. The CDR3 bases are TGCGCCAGCAGCTTGGGACTAGCAGTTAGGCAAGAGACCCAGTACTTC. Residues: CASSLGLAVRQETQYF.

The chain uses TRBV11-3 and TRBJ2-5, with D perhaps matching TRBD1 (5 bases). The CDR3 is 17 residues long. Trimming pared 0 bases from V and 1 base from J, leaving 15 bases between. Germline CDR1 and CDR2: SGHNT and YENEEA. Written as DNA, the CDR3 is TGTGCCAGCAGCTTAGATGGGGCGGCCCGACCCCAAGAGACCCAGTACTTC. Translating gives CASSLDGAARPQETQYF.

The chain carries TRBV5-1 and TRBJ2-3; the D is unclear. V was shortened by 1 base and J by 4 bases, with 16 bases between the two germline ends. The CDR3 has 16 amino acids. Germline V gene sequence: CDR1 SGHRS, CDR2 YFSETQ. The CDR3 region is CASSLLPRATADTQYF. The DNA for the CDR3 is TGCGCCAGCAGCTTGCTCCCTAGAGCAACTGCAGATACGCAGTATTTT.

This sequence joins TRBV5-1 and TRBJ1-3, with D possibly matching TRBD1 (5 bases). The V and J ends lost 3 bases and 2 bases respectively, with 12 bases between them. This CDR3 has 15 amino acids. Germline loops: CDR1 SGHRS, CDR2 YFSETQ. CDR3 DNA: TGCGCCAGCAGCTGGGGCGGTGGGGCTGGAAACACCATATATTTT. The encoded protein is CASSWGGGAGNTIYF.

The genes are TRBV5-4 and TRBJ1-2; 8 nucleotides agree with TRBD1. The CDR3 loop spans 13 amino acids. After removal of 4 bases from V and 6 bases from J, the junction contained 5 bases not matched to a gene. Germline-derived CDR1 and CDR2 are SGHNT and YYREEE (reference sequence). The CDR3 bases are TGTGCCAGCAGCCCGGACAGGGATCATGGCTACACCTTC. This encodes CASSPDRDHGYTF. Together with reference TRBV5-4 and TRBJ1-2, the CDR3 gives the full variable domain: ETGVTQSPTHLIKTRGQQVTLRCSSQSGHNTVSWYQQALGQGPQFIFQYYREEENGRGNFPPRFSGLQFPNYSSELNVNALELDDSALYLCASSPDRDHGYTFGSGTRLTVV.

The DNA for the CDR3 is TGTGCCAGTACGTGGGGCATGAACACCGGGGAGCTGTTTTTT. Its protein product is CASTWGMNTGELFF. V and J are TRBV19 and TRBJ2-2; possibly TRBD1 for D (5 bases). This CDR3 contains 14 residues. The germline gives CDR1 LNHDA, CDR2 SQIVND (reference sequence). V gave up 7 bases and J gave up 1 base, with 10 bases separating them.

The chain combines TRBV5-1 with TRBJ1-1; no definite D call. Germline CDR1 and CDR2: SGHRS and YFSETQ. The V end was cut by 4 bases, the J end by 0 bases, with 13 bases between. The CDR3 has 15 residues. This CDR3 reads CASSRLGGMNTEAFF. The CDR3 bases are TGCGCCAGCAGCCGCCTGGGCGGGATGAACACTGAAGCTTTCTTT.